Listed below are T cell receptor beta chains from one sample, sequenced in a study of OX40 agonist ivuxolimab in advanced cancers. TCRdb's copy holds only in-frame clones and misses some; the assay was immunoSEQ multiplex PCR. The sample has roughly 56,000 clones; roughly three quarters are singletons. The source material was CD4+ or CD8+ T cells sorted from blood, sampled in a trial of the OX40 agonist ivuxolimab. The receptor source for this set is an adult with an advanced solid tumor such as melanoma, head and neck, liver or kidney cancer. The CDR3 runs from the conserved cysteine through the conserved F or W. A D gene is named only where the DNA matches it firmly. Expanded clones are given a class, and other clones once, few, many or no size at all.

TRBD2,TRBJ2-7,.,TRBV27,CASSLVTGGFYEQYF,TGTGCCAGCAGTTTGGTAACGGGAGGGTTCTACGAGCAGTACTTC
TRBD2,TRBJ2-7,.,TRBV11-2,CASSLGLAENYEQYF,TGTGCCAGCAGCTTAGGACTAGCGGAAAACTACGAGCAGTACTTC
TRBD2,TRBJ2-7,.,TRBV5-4,CASSPRAGGPEQYF,TGTGCCAGCAGCCCGAGGGCGGGAGGGCCCGAGCAGTACTTC
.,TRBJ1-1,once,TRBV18,CASSPQGAVEAFF,TGTGCCAGCTCACCACAGGGAGCGGTTGAAGCTTTCTTT
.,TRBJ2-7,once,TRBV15,CATSEDLSESSYEQYF,TGTGCCACCAGCGAGGACCTTTCTGAGAGCTCCTACGAGCAGTACTTC
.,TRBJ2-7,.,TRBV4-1,CASSQPKGLGVEQYF,TGCGCCAGCAGCCAGCCCAAGGGGTTGGGGGTCGAGCAGTACTTC
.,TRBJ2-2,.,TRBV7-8,CASSIIRETGELFF,TGTGCCAGCAGCATAATCAGGGAGACCGGGGAGCTGTTTTTT
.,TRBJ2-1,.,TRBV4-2,CASRGWDSYNEQFF,TGTGCCAGCAGGGGGTGGGACTCCTACAATGAGCAGTTCTTC
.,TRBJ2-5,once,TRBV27,CASSLRQQETQYF,TGTGCCAGCAGTTTGAGACAACAAGAGACCCAGTACTTC
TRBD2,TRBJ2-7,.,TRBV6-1,CASQSTGGPYEQYF,TGTGCCAGCCAATCAACGGGAGGGCCCTACGAGCAGTACTTC
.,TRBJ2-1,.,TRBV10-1,CAIGPGPYNEQFF,TGCGCCATTGGCCCTGGGCCGTACAATGAGCAGTTCTTC
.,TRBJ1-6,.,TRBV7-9,CASSLGGSSYNSPLHF,TGTGCCAGCAGCTTAGGGGGGTCCTCCTATAATTCACCCCTCCACTTT
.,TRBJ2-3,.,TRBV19,CASNPSSAGTDTQYF,TGTGCCAGTAACCCATCTAGTGCCGGCACAGATACGCAGTATTTT
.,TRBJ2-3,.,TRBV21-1,CASSKRAGEADTQYF,TGTGCCAGCAGCAAAAGGGCAGGGGAGGCAGATACGCAGTATTTT
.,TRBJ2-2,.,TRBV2,CASRQTNTGELFF,TGTGCCAGCCGACAGACGAACACCGGGGAGCTGTTTTTT
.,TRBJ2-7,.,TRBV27,CASSLSREREQYF,TGTGCCAGCAGTTTAAGTAGGGAACGCGAGCAGTACTTC
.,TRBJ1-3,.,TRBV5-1,CASSPEGGSGNTIYF,TGCGCCAGCAGCCCGGAGGGGGGCTCTGGAAACACCATATATTTT
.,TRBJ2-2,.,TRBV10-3,CAIKLGVTGELFF,TGTGCCATCAAACTAGGGGTAACCGGGGAGCTGTTTTTT
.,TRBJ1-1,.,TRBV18,CASSPRGPIFTEAFF,TGTGCCAGCTCACCAAGGGGCCCCATCTTCACTGAAGCTTTCTTT
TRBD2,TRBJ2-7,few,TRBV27,CASSLIAGSSYEQYF,TGTGCCAGCAGTTTGATAGCGGGAAGCTCCTACGAGCAGTACTTC
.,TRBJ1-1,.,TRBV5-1,CASSLAGYSEAFF,TGCGCCAGCAGCTTGGCAGGGTACTCCGAAGCTTTCTTT
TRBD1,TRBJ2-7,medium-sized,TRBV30,CAWNPQGDEQYF,TGTGCCTGGAATCCTCAGGGGGACGAGCAGTACTTC
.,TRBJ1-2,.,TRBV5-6,CASSLGLTDSHGYTF,TGTGCCAGCAGCTTGGGTTTAACCGACTCCCACGGCTACACCTTC
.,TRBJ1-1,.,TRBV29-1,CSVAGGATEAFF,TGCAGCGTTGCCGGAGGGGCCACTGAAGCTTTCTTT
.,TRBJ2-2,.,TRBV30,CAWSWTAGELFF,TGTGCCTGGAGTTGGACGGCCGGGGAGCTGTTTTTT
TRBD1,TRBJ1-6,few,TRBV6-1,CASTWDRVGSPLHF,TGTGCCAGCACTTGGGACAGGGTAGGATCACCCCTCCACTTT
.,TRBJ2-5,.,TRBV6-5,CASSSRQGRGETQYF,TGTGCCAGCAGTTCCCGACAGGGGAGGGGGGAGACCCAGTACTTC
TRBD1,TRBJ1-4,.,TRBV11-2,CASSLIGTVNEKLFF,TGTGCCAGCAGCTTAATCGGGACAGTGAATGAAAAACTGTTTTTT
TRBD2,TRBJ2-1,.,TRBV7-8,CASSPSGGGSSYNEQFF,TGTGCCAGCAGCCCTAGCGGGGGGGGCTCCTCCTACAATGAGCAGTTCTTC
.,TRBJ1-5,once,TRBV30,CAWSVIGLRQPQHF,TGTGCCTGGAGTGTAATCGGGTTACGTCAGCCCCAGCATTTT
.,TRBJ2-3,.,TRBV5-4,CASSLGGDGSTDTQYF,TGTGCCAGCAGCTTGGGCGGGGATGGGAGCACAGATACGCAGTATTTT
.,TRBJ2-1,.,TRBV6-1,CASSLGTLSRAEFF,TGTGCCAGCAGTTTAGGGACATTATCTCGGGCGGAGTTCTTC
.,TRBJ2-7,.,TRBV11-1,CASSFDSQSYEQYF,TGTGCCAGCAGCTTCGATTCTCAGTCCTACGAGCAGTACTTC
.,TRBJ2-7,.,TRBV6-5,CASSYSGTPGYEQYF,TGTGCCAGCAGTTACTCCGGGACTCCCGGGTACGAGCAGTACTTC
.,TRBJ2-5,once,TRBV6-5,CASSSGTVQETQYF,TGTGCCAGCAGCTCCGGGACTGTCCAAGAGACCCAGTACTTC
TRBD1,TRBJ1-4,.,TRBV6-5,CASRKTGGGEKLFF,TGTGCCAGCAGGAAAACAGGGGGCGGTGAAAAACTGTTTTTT
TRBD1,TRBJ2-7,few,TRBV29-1,CSVETTGVDYEQYF,TGCAGCGTTGAGACGACAGGGGTAGACTACGAGCAGTACTTC
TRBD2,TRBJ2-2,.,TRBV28,CASSLWGTSVNTGELFF,TGTGCCAGCAGTTTATGGGGGACTAGCGTTAACACCGGGGAGCTGTTTTTT
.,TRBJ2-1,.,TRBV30,CAWSLGSYNEQFF,TGTGCCTGGAGCCTCGGGAGTTACAATGAGCAGTTCTTC
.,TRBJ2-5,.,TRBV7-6,CASRPLTGAQETQYF,TGTGCCAGCAGGCCCCTTACCGGGGCCCAAGAGACCCAGTACTTC
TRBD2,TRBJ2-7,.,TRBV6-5,CAIRGGTMDEQYF,TGTGCCATCCGGGGTGGGACTATGGACGAGCAGTACTTC
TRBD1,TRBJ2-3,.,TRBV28,CASSQGTGPRWSTDTQYF,TGTGCCAGCAGTCAAGGGACAGGGCCTCGGTGGAGCACAGATACGCAGTATTTT
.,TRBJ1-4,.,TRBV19,CAVKDSATNEKLFF,TGTGCCGTGAAAGACTCTGCAACTAATGAAAAACTGTTTTTT
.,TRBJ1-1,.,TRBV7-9,CASSLGENTEAFF,TGTGCCAGCAGCTTAGGGGAGAACACTGAAGCTTTCTTT
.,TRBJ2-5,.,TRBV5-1,CASSSPSSILETQYF,TGCGCCAGCAGCTCGCCTTCTAGCATCTTAGAGACCCAGTACTTC
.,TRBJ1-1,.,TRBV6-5,CASTPGSFKNTEAFF,TGTGCCAGCACCCCCGGGTCCTTCAAGAACACTGAAGCTTTCTTT
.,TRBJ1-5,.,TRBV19,CASRGLSGSSNQPQHF,TGTGCCAGTAGAGGTCTGTCAGGGAGTAGCAATCAGCCCCAGCATTTT
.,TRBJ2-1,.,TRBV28,CASSSSDKNIQFF,TGTGCCAGCAGCAGTTCCGACAAAAACATTCAGTTCTTC
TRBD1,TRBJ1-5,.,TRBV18,CASSPGQGVQPQHF,TGTGCCAGCTCACCGGGACAGGGCGTCCAGCCCCAGCATTTT
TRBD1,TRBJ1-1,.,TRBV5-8,CASSAGTAEAFF,TGTGCCAGCAGCGCTGGGACAGCCGAAGCTTTCTTT
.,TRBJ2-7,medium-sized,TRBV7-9,CASSLAAGAYEQYF,TGTGCCAGCAGCTTAGCGGCAGGAGCCTACGAGCAGTACTTC
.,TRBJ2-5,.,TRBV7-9,CASSLSRETQYF,TGTGCCAGCAGCTTAAGCCGGGAGACCCAGTACTTC
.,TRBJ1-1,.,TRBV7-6,CASSAEVTTGRNTEAFF,TGTGCCAGCAGCGCTGAGGTTACTACAGGGCGGAACACTGAAGCTTTCTTT